The clone carrying this T cell receptor (beta chain) occurred a few times. Its specificity is unknown. This specimen comes from a study of CD8 T cells in ankylosing spondylitis. Findings and limits, study-wide: One TCR beta motif, made up of seven to nine highly homologous variants, appeared characteristic of ankylosing spondylitis blood. Earlier authors reported some of these motif variants in reactive arthritis synovial fluid and blood. Reports say disease-linked clones showed up significantly more in matched ankylosing spondylitis synovial fluid.

Trimming pared 5 bases from V and 3 bases from J, leaving 8 bases between. The CDR3 covers 12 residues. CDR1 and CDR2 from the germline V gene are ENHRY and SYGVKD. MiXCR, run by TCRdb on the 5' RACE reads, gives a single entry per CDR3 protein. The sample includes roughly 700,000 distinct CDR3 sequences, under 20% of them seen just once. The genes are TRBV10-3 and TRBJ2-7, with D possibly TRBD1 on 6 matching bases. Sequenced material: blood, either unsorted or a sorted T cell fraction (not recorded which). The sequence derives from a male donor with ankylosing spondylitis. DNA of the CDR3: TGTGCCATCAGTAGGGACAACTACGAGCAGTACTTC. Protein sequence: CAISRDNYEQYF.